The next 8 T cell receptor beta chains were all read from a single sample in a study of spatial heterogeneity in lung cancer. Study-level points and caveats: Mutation tallies in tumors tracked expanded intratumoral alpha and beta TCR counts.

Their cognate antigens are unknown. TCRdb fed the 5' RACE reads into MiXCR, producing one record per CDR3 protein. The data show fewer than 20,000 distinct CDR3 sequences, around 7.1% seen once. The time point: sample taken at primary tumor resection. The sample in question was lung tumor tissue, obtained at surgery. Receptors originate from a female donor with early-stage non-small cell lung cancer.

This clonotype was picked up a small number of times. This beta chain turned up in a library designed for alpha chains; as an off-target read, its abundance says little. This chain connects TRBV29-1 to TRBJ2-7; D is unclear. CDR3 size: 15 residues. Germline assignment: CDR1 SQVTM and CDR2 ANQGSEA. V was shortened by 4 bases and J by 1 base, with 17 bases between the two germline ends. CDR3 in amino acids: CSVGSHYKESYEQYF. The CDR3, as DNA: TGCAGCGTTGGATCCCACTACAAAGAATCCTACGAGCAGTACTTC.

This clonotype came up a few times. Since the library was made to target alpha chains, this beta chain is a stray read and its abundance is not meaningful. This chain connects TRBV6-1 to TRBJ1-6, with D hard to call. CDR1 is MNHNS and CDR2 is SASEGT in the germline V gene. Trimming shortened V by 6 bases and J by 9 bases, and 15 bases separated the two germline ends. There are 14 residues in the CDR3. This chain's CDR3 is CASSELGLGSPLHF. The CDR3 DNA reads as TGTGCCAGCAGCGAACTGGGCCTGGGTTCACCCCTCCACTTT.

Many counts were recorded for this clonotype. Within a library made for alpha chains, this beta chain is off target, and its count is uninformative. The chain recombines TRBV6-1 with TRBJ2-2; D is unclear. Trimming took off 6 bases at V and 5 bases at J, with 19 bases between the two ends. This CDR3 comprises 16 residues. CDR1 and CDR2 from the germline V gene are MNHNS and SASEGT. The CDR3 nucleotides read TGTGCCAGCAGCGAGCACTGGCAGGTGGTGACCGGGGAGCTGTTTTTT. Amino acid sequence: CASSEHWQVVTGELFF.

This clonotype was recorded at least ten times. The size of this beta chain means little, since it is a stray read in a library made for alpha chains. The genes are TRBV5-1 and TRBJ2-2; either TRBD1 or TRBD2 may fit D (5 bases each). The CDR3 extends over 13 amino acids. Trimming pared 3 bases from V and 4 bases from J, leaving 7 bases between. Germline loops: CDR1 SGHRS, CDR2 YFSETQ. The CDR3 loop reads CASSYGATGELFF. CDR3 coding DNA: TGCGCCAGCAGCTACGGGGCCACCGGGGAGCTGTTTTTT.

This clonotype was observed at least ten times. This beta chain represents an off-target read in a library built for alpha chains; its size is of limited meaning. This chain connects TRBV7-2 to TRBJ1-4; 8 bases agree with TRBD1. The CDR3 covers 14 residues. After removal of 3 bases from V and 7 bases from J, the junction contained 4 bases not matched to a gene. From germline, CDR1 is SGHTA and CDR2 FQGNSA. The CDR3 protein is CASSFTGGGEKLFF. The DNA for the CDR3 is TGTGCCAGCAGCTTCACAGGGGGTGGTGAAAAACTGTTTTTT. The complete variable domain, with remaining parts taken from reference TRBV7-2 and TRBJ1-4, reads GAGVSQSPSNKVTEKGKDVELRCDPISGHTALYWYRQSLGQGLEFLIYFQGNSAPDKSGLPSDRFSAERTGGSVSTLTIQRTQQEDSAVYLCASSFTGGGEKLFFGSGTQLSVL.

This clonotype came up many times. The library was designed around alpha chains, so this beta chain is a stray read whose abundance carries little weight. V and J are TRBV2 and TRBJ2-3; 8 nucleotides align to TRBD1. V was pared by 5 bases and J by 0 bases, with 4 bases of the junction left unmatched. This CDR3 contains 15 residues. Looked up from germline, CDR1 is SNHLY and CDR2 is FYNNEI. The CDR3 protein is CASSLQGASTDTQYF. The CDR3 DNA is TGTGCCAGCAGTCTTCAGGGGGCTAGCACAGATACGCAGTATTTT.

In its sample, this clonotype was seen a few times. Since it is a stray read in a library aimed at alpha chains, this beta chain has a size that is not meaningful. V and J are TRBV30 and TRBJ1-6; 11 positions match TRBD1. The CDR3 is made up of 15 amino acids. The germline V gene has CDR1 GTSNPN and CDR2 SVGIG (reference sequence). Unmatched junction bases numbered 3, after V lost 1 base and J lost 7 bases. In nucleotides, the CDR3 is TGTGCCTGGAGTGACGGGACAGGGGGAAATTCACCCCTCCACTTT. The encoded protein is CAWSDGTGGNSPLHF.

This clonotype was detected many times. This beta chain was picked up by a library intended for alpha chains and is off target, so its count carries little meaning. The V and J genes are TRBV20-1 and TRBJ1-5; D uncertain. This CDR3 is built from 12 residues. In germline, CDR1 is DFQATT, CDR2 SNEGSKA (reference sequence). Trimming took 3 bases from V and 8 from J, leaving 11 bases between them. The CDR3 sequence is CSASQGLEPQHF. CDR3 DNA: TGCAGTGCTAGCCAAGGGCTTGAGCCCCAGCATTTT.